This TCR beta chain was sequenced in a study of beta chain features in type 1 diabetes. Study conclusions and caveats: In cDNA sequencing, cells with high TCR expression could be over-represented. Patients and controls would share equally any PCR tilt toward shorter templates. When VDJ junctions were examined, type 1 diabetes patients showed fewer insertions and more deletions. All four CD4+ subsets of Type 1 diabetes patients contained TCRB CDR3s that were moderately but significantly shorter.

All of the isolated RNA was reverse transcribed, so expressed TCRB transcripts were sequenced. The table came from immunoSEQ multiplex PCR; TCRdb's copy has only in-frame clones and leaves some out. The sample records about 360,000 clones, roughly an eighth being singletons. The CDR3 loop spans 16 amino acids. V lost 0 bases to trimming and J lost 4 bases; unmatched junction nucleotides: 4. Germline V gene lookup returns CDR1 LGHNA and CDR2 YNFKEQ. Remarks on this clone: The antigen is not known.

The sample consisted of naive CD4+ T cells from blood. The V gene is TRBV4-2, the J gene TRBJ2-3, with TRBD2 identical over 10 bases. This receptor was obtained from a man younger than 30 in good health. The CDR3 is CASSQESGRAADTQYF. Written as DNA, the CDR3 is TGTGCCAGCAGCCAAGAGAGCGGGAGGGCTGCAGATACGCAGTATTTT.